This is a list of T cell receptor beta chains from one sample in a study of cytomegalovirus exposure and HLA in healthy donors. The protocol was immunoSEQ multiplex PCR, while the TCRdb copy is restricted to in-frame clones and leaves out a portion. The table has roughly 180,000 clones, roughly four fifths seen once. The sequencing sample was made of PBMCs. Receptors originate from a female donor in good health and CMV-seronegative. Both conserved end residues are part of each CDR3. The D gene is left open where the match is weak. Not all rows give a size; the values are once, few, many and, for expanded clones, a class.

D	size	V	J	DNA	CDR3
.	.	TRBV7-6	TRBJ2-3	TGTGCCAGCAGCCCCCTGGATACGCAGTATTTT	CASSPLDTQYF
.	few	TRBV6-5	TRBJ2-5	TGTGCCAGCACCCAGGGGGGGACCCAGTACTTC	CASTQGGTQYF
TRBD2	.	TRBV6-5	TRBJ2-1	TGTGCCAGCAGTCCCAGAGCGGGATTTTATGAGCAGTTCTTC	CASSPRAGFYEQFF
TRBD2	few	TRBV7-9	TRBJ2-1	TGTGCCAGCAGCCCCCTGGGGGGGAGCTCCTACAATGAGCAGTTCTTC	CASSPLGGSSYNEQFF
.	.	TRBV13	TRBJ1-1	TGTGCCAGCAGCTCCCCGCCGGGGCGGACTATGAACACTGAAGCTTTCTTT	CASSSPPGRTMNTEAFF
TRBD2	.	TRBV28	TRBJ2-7	TGTGCCAGCAGTTTGGGGCGGGAGCGGAGCGAGCAGTACTTC	CASSLGRERSEQYF
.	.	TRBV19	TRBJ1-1	TGTGCCAGTAGTATACACAGGGTGGACACTGAAGCTTTCTTT	CASSIHRVDTEAFF
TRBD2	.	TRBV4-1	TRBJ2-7	TGCGCCAGCAGCTTGGGAGGGGTCCCTAACTCCTACGAGCAGTACTTC	CASSLGGVPNSYEQYF
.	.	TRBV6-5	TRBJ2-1	TGTGCCAGCAGTCCATGGTTCGCGGGGCTTGAGGAGCAGTTCTTC	CASSPWFAGLEEQFF
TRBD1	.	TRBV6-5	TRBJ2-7	TGTGCCAGCAGCAAAGTGGCGGACAGGACATACGAGCAGTACTTC	CASSKVADRTYEQYF
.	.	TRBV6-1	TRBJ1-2	TGTGCCAGCAGTGAAGGGACAGATGATTTTACGGAGGGCTACACCTTC	CASSEGTDDFTEGYTF
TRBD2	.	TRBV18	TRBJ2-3	TGTGCCAGCTCACCGGTGGCGGGAGTGGCCCCAGATACGCAGTATTTT	CASSPVAGVAPDTQYF
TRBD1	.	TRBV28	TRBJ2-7	TGTGCCAGCAGTCGCCAACCGGGACAGGGGAGGGAGCAGTACTTC	CASSRQPGQGREQYF
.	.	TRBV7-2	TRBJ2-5	TGTGCCAGCAGCCTCGGGGCGGGGTTAAGGACCCAGTACTTC	CASSLGAGLRTQYF
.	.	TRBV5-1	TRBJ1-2	TGCGCCAGCAGTGGTGGGGCAGCGAGCTATGGCTACACCTTC	CASSGGAASYGYTF
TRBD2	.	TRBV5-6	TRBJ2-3	TGTGCCAGCAGCTGGTTGACTAGCGGGGGGGCGGATACGCAGTATTTT	CASSWLTSGGADTQYF
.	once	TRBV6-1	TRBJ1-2	TGTGCCAGCAGTGAAGCTGAGGTGCCCTATGGCTACACCTTC	CASSEAEVPYGYTF